The 4 T cell receptor beta chains given below trace back to one sample, sequenced in a study of identical twins. TCRdb itself ran the 5' RACE reads through MiXCR, one entry per CDR3 protein. The profile covers around 490,000 distinct CDR3 sequences, with roughly an eighth appearing a single time and approximately 0.98% taken by the ten largest. The same specimen was also included in a second study, on yellow fever vaccine responses in identical twins.

Sequenced: CD4+ T cells sorted from blood. These receptor sequences come from a young woman in good health.

This clonotype occurred a few times. The rearrangement joins TRBV10-2 to TRBJ2-1, with D unclear. CDR3 length equals 12 residues. Trimming left V 6 bases short and J 8 bases short, with 11 bases between. Germline V gene data show CDR1 as WSHSY and CDR2 as SAAADI. The CDR3 here is CASRDQPDEQFF. The CDR3 region has the DNA TGCGCCAGCAGGGACCAGCCGGATGAGCAGTTCTTC.

The chain couples TRBV3-1 to TRBJ2-3; D is ambiguous. V was trimmed by 4 bases and J by 1 base, leaving 12 bases between them. The CDR3 runs 15 residues. Germline V gives CDR1 LGHDT, CDR2 YNNKEL (reference sequence). CDR3 nucleotide sequence: TGTGCCAGCAGCCCTCGTCGGCCTGGCACAGATACGCAGTATTTT. Its protein is CASSPRRPGTDTQYF.

This clonotype appeared a few times. This chain connects TRBV29-1 to TRBJ2-1, with 9 bases lining up with TRBD2. The CDR3 runs 17 residues. Germline V gene lookup returns CDR1 SQVTM and CDR2 ANQGSEA. The CDR3 here is CSAEGTSFRRTYNEQFF. CDR3 DNA sequence: TGCAGTGCTGAGGGGACTAGCTTCCGCCGGACCTACAATGAGCAGTTCTTC.

V gene TRBV4-1 combines with J gene TRBJ2-7, with 10 nucleotides matching TRBD2. CDR1 is MGHRA, CDR2 YSYEKL, per germline. The junction had 4 bases not matched to a gene; V was cut back by 2 bases and J by 3 bases. This CDR3 is 15 amino acids long. CDR3 nucleotides: TGCGCCAGCAGCCAAACCGGGACTAGCGACTACGAGCAGTACTTC. This translates into CASSQTGTSDYEQYF.